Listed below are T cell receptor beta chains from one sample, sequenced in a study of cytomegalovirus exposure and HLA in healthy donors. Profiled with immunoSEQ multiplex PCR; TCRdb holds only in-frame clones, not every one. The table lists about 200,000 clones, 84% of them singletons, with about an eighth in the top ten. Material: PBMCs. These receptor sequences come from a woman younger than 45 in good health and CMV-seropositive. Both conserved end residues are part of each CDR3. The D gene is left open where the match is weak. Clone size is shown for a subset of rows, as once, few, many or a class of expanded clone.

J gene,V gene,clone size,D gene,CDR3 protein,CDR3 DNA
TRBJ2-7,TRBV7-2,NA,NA,CASSPAGGPYEQYF,TGTGCCAGCAGCCCCGCTGGAGGGCCATACGAGCAGTACTTC
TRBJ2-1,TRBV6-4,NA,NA,CASSGQGASSYNEQFF,TGTGCCAGCAGTGGCCAGGGTGCCAGCTCCTACAATGAGCAGTTCTTC
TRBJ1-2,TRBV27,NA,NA,CASSYQGLNGYTF,TGTGCCAGCAGTTATCAGGGGTTAAATGGCTACACCTTC
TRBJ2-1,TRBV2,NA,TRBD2,CASSGTSGRHNEQFF,TGTGCCAGCAGCGGGACTAGCGGGAGACACAATGAGCAGTTCTTC
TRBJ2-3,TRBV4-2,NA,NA,CASSQERGLTDTQYF,TGTGCCAGCAGCCAAGAAAGGGGCCTAACAGATACGCAGTATTTT
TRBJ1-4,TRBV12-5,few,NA,CASGLVGIGGEKLFF,TGTGCTAGTGGTTTGGTGGGGATCGGCGGGGAAAAACTGTTTTTT
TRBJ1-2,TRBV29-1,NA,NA,CSVGGGQYGVLGYTF,TGCAGCGTGGGGGGTGGACAATACGGGGTCTTAGGCTACACCTTC
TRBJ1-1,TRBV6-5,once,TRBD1,CASRRDSEAFF,TGTGCCAGCAGACGGGACAGCGAAGCTTTCTTT
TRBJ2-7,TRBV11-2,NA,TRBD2,CASSLGEGRSYEQYF,TGTGCCAGCAGCTTAGGGGAGGGCCGGTCCTACGAGCAGTACTTC
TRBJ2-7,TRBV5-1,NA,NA,CASSTDASYEQYF,TGCGCCAGCAGTACAGACGCCTCCTACGAGCAGTACTTC
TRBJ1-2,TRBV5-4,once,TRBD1,CASSRHRGNYGYTF,TGTGCCAGCAGCCGACACAGGGGTAACTATGGCTACACCTTC
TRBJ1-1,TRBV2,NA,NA,CASSDKRQNTEAFF,TGTGCCAGCAGTGATAAGCGCCAGAACACTGAAGCTTTCTTT
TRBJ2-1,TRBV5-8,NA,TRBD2,CASSVGLARGDEQFF,TGTGCCAGCAGCGTAGGACTAGCGAGGGGTGACGAGCAGTTCTTC
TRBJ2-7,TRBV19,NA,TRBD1,CASSPQGAYEQYF,TGTGCCAGTAGTCCTCAGGGGGCCTACGAGCAGTACTTC
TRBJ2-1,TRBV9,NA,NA,CASSVEGGVLNEQFF,TGTGCCAGCAGCGTGGAAGGGGGTGTCCTCAATGAGCAGTTCTTC
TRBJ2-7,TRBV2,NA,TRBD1,CASSGAGQGYEQYF,TGTGCCAGCAGTGGTGCCGGACAGGGCTACGAGCAGTACTTC
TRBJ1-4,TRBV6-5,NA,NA,CASRKWENEKLFF,TGTGCCAGCAGAAAGTGGGAGAATGAAAAACTGTTTTTT
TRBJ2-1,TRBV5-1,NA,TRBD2,CASSQILAGVKNEQFF,TGCGCCAGCAGCCAGATCCTAGCGGGAGTAAAGAATGAGCAGTTCTTC
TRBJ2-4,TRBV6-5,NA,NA,CASSTQGAKNIQYF,TGTGCCAGCAGTACCCAGGGAGCCAAAAACATTCAGTACTTC
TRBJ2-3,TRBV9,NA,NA,CASSVEGGANTQYF,TGTGCCAGCAGCGTAGAGGGGGGGGCGAATACGCAGTATTTT
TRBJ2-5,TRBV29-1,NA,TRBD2,CSVEDWASGLRTQYF,TGCAGCGTTGAAGATTGGGCTAGCGGTCTGAGGACCCAGTACTTC
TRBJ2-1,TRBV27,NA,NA,CASSLMPRGNEQFF,TGTGCCAGCAGTTTGATGCCTCGGGGCAATGAGCAGTTCTTC
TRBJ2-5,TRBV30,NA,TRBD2,CAWNIAGGSFMTQYF,TGTGCCTGGAATATAGCGGGAGGGTCCTTTATGACCCAGTACTTC
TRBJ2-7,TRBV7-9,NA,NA,CASSFGGRVGEQYF,TGTGCCAGCAGCTTCGGGGGACGGGTGGGCGAGCAGTACTTC
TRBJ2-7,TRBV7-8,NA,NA,CASSSIAVSSYEQYF,TGTGCCAGCAGCTCAATAGCGGTTAGCTCCTACGAGCAGTACTTC
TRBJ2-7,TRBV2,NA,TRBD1,CASSAGQRQYF,TGTGCCAGCAGTGCGGGACAGAGGCAGTACTTC
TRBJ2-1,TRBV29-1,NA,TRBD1,CSVAPSGGNEQFF,TGCAGCGTTGCTCCGTCAGGGGGCAATGAGCAGTTCTTC
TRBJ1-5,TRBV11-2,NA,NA,CASSLEGDQPQHF,TGTGCCAGCAGCCTGGAAGGGGATCAGCCCCAGCATTTT
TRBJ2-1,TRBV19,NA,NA,CASSISRYNEQFF,TGTGCCAGTAGTATATCGCGGTACAATGAGCAGTTCTTC
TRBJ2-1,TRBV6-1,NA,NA,CASRTFAGSYNEQFF,TGTGCCAGCAGAACTTTCGCGGGATCCTACAATGAGCAGTTCTTC
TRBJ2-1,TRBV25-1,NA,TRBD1,CASSDPRGQFSGSEQFF,TGTGCCAGCAGTGACCCAAGGGGACAGTTTTCGGGAAGTGAGCAGTTCTTC
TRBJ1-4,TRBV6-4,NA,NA,CASSCVQALTGEKLFF,TGTGCCAGCAGCTGCGTACAGGCCCTAACGGGCGAAAAACTGTTTTTT
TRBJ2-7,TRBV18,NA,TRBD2,CASSPGTSGSVSYEQYF,TGTGCCAGCTCACCTGGGACTAGCGGGAGCGTATCCTACGAGCAGTACTTC
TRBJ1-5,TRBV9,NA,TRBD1,CASSQGTGGNQPQHF,TGTGCCAGCAGCCAGGGGACAGGGGGCAATCAGCCCCAGCATTTT
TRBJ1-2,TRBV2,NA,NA,CASSGQGNYGYTF,TGTGCCAGCAGTGGGCAGGGGAACTATGGCTACACCTTC
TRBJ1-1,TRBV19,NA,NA,CASSRYRDGGTEAFF,TGTGCCAGTAGTAGATACAGGGATGGGGGCACTGAAGCTTTCTTT
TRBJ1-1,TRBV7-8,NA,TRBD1,CASSSLRQGLLTEAFF,TGTGCCAGCAGCTCCTTGAGACAGGGTCTTCTCACTGAAGCTTTCTTT
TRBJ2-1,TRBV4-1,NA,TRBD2,CASSLRTSGRINNEQFF,TGCGCCAGCAGCCTTCGGACTAGCGGGAGAATTAACAATGAGCAGTTCTTC
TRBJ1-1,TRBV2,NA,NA,CASMLDGNTEAFF,TGTGCCAGCATGCTAGACGGGAACACTGAAGCTTTCTTT
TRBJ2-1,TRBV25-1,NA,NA,CASSEAGPPPNNEQFF,TGTGCCAGCAGCGAGGCGGGGCCACCTCCCAACAATGAGCAGTTCTTC
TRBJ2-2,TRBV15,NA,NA,CATNPTNTGELFF,TGTGCCACCAACCCTACGAACACCGGGGAGCTGTTTTTT
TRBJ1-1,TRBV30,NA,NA,CAWNPRTLNTEAFF,TGTGCCTGGAACCCCCGAACACTGAACACTGAAGCTTTCTTT
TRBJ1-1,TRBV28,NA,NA,CASSLSQGVSEAFF,TGTGCCAGCAGTTTGTCACAGGGAGTCTCGGAAGCTTTCTTT
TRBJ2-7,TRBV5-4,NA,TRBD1,CASSSYRGYEQYF,TGTGCCAGCAGCTCCTACAGGGGTTACGAGCAGTACTTC
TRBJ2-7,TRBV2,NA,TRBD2,CASSERWTSGREQYF,TGTGCCAGCAGTGAAAGGTGGACTAGCGGGAGAGAGCAGTACTTC
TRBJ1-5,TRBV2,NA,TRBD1,CASRVVGGQGGNQPQHF,TGTGCCAGCAGAGTAGTGGGAGGCCAGGGGGGCAATCAGCCCCAGCATTTT
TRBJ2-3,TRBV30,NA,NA,CAWSLLTGRSPDTQYF,TGTGCCTGGAGTTTATTAACAGGGCGATCTCCGGATACGCAGTATTTT
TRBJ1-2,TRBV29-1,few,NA,CSVEDPGNYGYTF,TGCAGCGTTGAAGATCCAGGGAACTATGGCTACACCTTC
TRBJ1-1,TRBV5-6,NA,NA,CASSQPGTAEAFF,TGTGCCAGCAGCCAGCCGGGTACGGCTGAAGCTTTCTTT
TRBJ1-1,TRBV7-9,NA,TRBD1,CASSYQGGAGTEAFF,TGTGCCAGCAGCTATCAAGGGGGCGCGGGGACTGAAGCTTTCTTT
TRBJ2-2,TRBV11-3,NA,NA,CASSFSRGIGSGELFF,TGTGCCAGCAGCTTCTCGCGCGGGATAGGATCCGGGGAGCTGTTTTTT
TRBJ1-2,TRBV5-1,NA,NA,CASSKGTSGPPSTGYTF,TGCGCCAGCAGCAAGGGGACTTCCGGGCCCCCCTCGACAGGCTACACCTTC
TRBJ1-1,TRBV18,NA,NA,CASSPPNSEAFF,TGTGCCAGCTCACCACCGAACAGCGAAGCTTTCTTT
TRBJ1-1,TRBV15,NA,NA,CATSRDSGPTEAFF,TGTGCCACCAGCAGAGATAGTGGGCCCACTGAAGCTTTCTTT
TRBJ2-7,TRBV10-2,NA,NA,CASAPAGTASYEQYF,TGCGCCAGCGCCCCGGCCGGGACTGCATCCTACGAGCAGTACTTC
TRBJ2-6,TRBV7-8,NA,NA,CASSLRGSGANVLTF,TGTGCCAGCAGCCTCCGGGGCTCTGGGGCCAACGTCCTGACTTTC
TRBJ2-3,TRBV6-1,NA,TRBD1,CASSEEGAVDTQYF,TGTGCCAGCAGTGAAGAGGGGGCCGTAGATACGCAGTATTTT
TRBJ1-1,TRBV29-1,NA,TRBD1,CSGGTGTGGTEAFF,TGCAGCGGTGGTACCGGGACAGGGGGAACTGAAGCTTTCTTT
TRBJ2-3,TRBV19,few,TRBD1,CASSFRTGDTDTQYF,TGTGCCAGTAGTTTCCGGACAGGGGACACAGATACGCAGTATTTT
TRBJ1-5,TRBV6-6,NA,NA,CASSSPPRPQHF,TGTGCCAGCAGTTCCCCCCCGCGGCCCCAGCATTTT